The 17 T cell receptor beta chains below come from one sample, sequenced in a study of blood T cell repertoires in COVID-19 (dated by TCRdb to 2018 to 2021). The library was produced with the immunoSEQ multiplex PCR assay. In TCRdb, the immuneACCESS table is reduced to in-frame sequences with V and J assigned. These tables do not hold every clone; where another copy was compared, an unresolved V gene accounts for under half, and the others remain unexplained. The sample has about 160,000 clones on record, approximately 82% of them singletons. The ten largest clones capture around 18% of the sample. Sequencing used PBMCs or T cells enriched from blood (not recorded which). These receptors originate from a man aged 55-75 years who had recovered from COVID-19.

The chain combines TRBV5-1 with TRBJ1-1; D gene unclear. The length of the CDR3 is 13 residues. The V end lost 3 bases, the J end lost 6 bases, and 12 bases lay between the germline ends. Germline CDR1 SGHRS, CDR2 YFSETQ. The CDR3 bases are TGCGCCAGCAGCTGGACTCGGGGTTCTGAAGCTTTCTTT. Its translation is CASSWTRGSEAFF.

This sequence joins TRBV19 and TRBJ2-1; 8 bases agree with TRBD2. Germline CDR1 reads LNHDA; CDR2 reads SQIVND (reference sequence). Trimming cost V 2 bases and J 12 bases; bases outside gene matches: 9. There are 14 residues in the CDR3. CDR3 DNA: TGTGCCAGTAGTATACCGGGACTAGTATCATGGCAGTTCTTC. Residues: CASSIPGLVSWQFF.

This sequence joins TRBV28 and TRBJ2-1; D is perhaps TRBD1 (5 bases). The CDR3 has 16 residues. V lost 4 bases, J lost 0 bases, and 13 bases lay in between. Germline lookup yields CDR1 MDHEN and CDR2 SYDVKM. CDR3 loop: CASSSFRESSYNEQFF. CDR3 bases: TGTGCCAGCAGTTCCTTCAGGGAAAGCTCCTACAATGAGCAGTTCTTC. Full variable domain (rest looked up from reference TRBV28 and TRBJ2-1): DVKVTQSSRYLVKRTGEKVFLECVQDMDHENMFWYRQDPGLGLRLIYFSYDVKMKEKGDIPEGYSVSREKKERFSLILESASTNQTSMYLCASSSFRESSYNEQFFGPGTRLTVL.

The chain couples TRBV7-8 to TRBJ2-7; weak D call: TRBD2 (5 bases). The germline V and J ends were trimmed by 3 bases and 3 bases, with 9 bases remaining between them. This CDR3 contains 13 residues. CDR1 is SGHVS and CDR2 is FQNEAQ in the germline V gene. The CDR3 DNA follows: TGTGCCAGCAGCTTCGGGGAGCACTACGAGCAGTACTTC. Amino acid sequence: CASSFGEHYEQYF.

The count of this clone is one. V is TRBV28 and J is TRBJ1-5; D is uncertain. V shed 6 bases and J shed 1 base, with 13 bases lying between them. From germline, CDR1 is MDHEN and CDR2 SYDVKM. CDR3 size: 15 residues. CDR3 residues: CASSGVAGSNQPQHF. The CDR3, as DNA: TGTGCCAGCAGCGGGGTTGCGGGGAGCAATCAGCCCCAGCATTTT. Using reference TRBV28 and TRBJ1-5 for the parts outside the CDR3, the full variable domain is DVKVTQSSRYLVKRTGEKVFLECVQDMDHENMFWYRQDPGLGLRLIYFSYDVKMKEKGDIPEGYSVSREKKERFSLILESASTNQTSMYLCASSGVAGSNQPQHFGDGTRLSIL.

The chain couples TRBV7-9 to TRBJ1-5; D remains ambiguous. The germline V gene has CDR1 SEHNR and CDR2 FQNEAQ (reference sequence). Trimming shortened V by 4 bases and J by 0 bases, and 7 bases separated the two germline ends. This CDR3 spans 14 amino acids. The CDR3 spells CASSSINSNQPQHF. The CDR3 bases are TGTGCCAGCAGCTCTATAAATAGCAATCAGCCCCAGCATTTT.

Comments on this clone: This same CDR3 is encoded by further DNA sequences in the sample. The CDR3 nucleotides are TGCGCCAGCAGCTCCGGGACAGGGAGGTTGAACACTGAAGCTTTCTTT. Residues: CASSSGTGRLNTEAFF. The genes are TRBV5-1 and TRBJ1-1, with 9 bases identical to TRBD1. Germline CDR1 SGHRS, CDR2 YFSETQ. V was pared by 3 bases and J by 0 bases, with 6 bases of the junction left unmatched. The CDR3 covers 16 residues.

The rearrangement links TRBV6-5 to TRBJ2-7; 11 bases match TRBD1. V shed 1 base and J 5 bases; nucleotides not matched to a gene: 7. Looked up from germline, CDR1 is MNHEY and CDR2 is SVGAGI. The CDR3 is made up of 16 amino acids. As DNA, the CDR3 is TGTGCCAGCAGTTACTTTGCCGGGACAGGGGGTAACGAGCAGTACTTC. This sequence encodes CASSYFAGTGGNEQYF.

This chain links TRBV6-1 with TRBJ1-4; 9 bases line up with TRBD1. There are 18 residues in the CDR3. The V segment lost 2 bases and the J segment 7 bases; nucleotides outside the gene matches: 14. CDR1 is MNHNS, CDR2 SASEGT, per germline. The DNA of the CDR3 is TGTGCCAGCAGTGAATTTGTCCGGGACAGGGTTTATGGTGAAAAACTGTTTTTT. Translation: CASSEFVRDRVYGEKLFF.

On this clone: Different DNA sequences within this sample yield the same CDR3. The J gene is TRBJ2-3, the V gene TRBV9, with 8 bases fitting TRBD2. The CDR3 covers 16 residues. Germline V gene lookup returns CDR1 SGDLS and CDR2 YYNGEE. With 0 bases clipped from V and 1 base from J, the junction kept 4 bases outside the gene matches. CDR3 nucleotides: TGTGCCAGCAGCGTAGGGAGTAGCGGGGGCACAGATACGCAGTATTTT. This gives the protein CASSVGSSGGTDTQYF.

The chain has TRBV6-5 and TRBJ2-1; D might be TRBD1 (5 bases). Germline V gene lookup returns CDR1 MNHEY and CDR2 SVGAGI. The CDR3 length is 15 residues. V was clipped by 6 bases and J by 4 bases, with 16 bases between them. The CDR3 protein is CASSTDSSPYNEQFF. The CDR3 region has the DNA TGTGCCAGCAGCACAGACAGCTCCCCTTACAATGAGCAGTTCTTC.

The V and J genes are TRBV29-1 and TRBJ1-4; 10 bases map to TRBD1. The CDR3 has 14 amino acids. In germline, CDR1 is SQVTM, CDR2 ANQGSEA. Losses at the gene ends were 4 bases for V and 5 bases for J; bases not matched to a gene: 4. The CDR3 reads CSVASGQGNEKLFF. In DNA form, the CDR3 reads TGCAGCGTTGCCTCGGGACAGGGGAATGAAAAACTGTTTTTT.

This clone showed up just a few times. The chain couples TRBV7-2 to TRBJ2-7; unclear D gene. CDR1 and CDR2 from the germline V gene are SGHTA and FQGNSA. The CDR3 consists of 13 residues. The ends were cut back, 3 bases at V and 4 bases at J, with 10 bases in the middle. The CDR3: CASSLTFQYEQYF. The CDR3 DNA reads TGTGCCAGCAGCTTGACTTTCCAATACGAGCAGTACTTC.

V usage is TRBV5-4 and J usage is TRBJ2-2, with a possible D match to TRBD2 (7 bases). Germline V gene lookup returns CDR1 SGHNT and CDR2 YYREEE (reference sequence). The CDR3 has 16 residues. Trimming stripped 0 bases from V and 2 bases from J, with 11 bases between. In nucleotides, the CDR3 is TGTGCCAGCAGCTTGGGAGCGGGACATAACACCGGGGAGCTGTTTTTT. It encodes CASSLGAGHNTGELFF.

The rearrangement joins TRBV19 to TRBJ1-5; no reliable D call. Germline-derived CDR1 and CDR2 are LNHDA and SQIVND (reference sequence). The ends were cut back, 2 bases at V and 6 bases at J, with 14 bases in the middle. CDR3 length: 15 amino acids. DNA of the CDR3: TGTGCCAGTAGTATAACGGGATATCCAGGTCAGCCCCAGCATTTT. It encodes CASSITGYPGQPQHF.

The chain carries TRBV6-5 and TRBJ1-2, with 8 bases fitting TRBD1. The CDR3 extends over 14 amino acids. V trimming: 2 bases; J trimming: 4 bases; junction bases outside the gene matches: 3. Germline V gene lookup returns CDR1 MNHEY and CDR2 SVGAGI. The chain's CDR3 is CASSYGQGVYGYTF. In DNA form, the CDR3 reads TGTGCCAGCAGTTACGGACAGGGTGTCTATGGCTACACCTTC.

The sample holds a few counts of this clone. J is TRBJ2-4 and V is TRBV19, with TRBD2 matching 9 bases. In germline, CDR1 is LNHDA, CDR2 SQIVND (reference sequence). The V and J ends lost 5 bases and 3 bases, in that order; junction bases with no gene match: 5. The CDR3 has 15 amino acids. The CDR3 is CASSLSSGIKNIQYF. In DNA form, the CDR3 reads TGTGCCAGTAGTCTTTCTAGCGGGATCAAAAACATTCAGTACTTC.